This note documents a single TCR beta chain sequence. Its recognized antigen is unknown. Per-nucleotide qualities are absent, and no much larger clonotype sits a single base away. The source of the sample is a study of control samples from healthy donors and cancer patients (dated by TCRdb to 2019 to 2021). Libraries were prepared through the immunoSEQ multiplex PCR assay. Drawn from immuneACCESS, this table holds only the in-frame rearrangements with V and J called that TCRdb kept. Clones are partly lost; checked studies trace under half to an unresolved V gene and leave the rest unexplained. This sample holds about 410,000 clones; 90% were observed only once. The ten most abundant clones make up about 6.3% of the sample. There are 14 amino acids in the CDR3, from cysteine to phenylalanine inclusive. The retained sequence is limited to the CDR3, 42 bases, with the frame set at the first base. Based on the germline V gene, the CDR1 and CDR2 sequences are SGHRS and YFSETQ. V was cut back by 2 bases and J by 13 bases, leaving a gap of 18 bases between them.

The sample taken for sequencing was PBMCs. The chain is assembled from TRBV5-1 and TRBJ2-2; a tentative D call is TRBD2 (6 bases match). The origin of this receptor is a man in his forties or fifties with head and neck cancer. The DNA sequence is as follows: TGCGCCAGCAGCTTTGATAGCGGCACCGGTGTGCTGTTTTTT. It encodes CASSFDSGTGVLFF.